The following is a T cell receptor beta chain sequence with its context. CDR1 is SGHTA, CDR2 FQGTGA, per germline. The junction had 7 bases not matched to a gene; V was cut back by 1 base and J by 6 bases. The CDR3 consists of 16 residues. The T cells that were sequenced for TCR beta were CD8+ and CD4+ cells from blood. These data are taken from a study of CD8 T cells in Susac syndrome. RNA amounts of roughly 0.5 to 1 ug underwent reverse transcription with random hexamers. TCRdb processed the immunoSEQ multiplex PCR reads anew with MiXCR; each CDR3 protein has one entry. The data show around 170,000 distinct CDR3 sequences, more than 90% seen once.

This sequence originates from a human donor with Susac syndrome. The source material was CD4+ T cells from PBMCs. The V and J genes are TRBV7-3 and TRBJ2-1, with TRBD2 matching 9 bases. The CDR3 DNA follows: TGTGCCAGCAGCTTAATTGGGCGGGGGGGCACCAATGAGCAGTTCTTC. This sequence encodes CASSLIGRGGTNEQFF.